The following is a TCR beta chain sequence with its context. This clone was observed once. This clone's antigen is unknown. One end of the junction varies from germline; a read error may be responsible. Using the deep immunoSEQ assay, multiplex PCR amplified TCR CDR3 regions from genomic DNA. For each cell subset, the extracted genomic DNA was distributed evenly across all wells of several immunoSEQ 96-well plates, and each plate served as one replicate. For sorted subsets, roughly 200 ng genomic DNA, equal to 30,000 or so T cell genomes, was loaded into each replicate PCR. Purified libraries were measured with a Qubit 3.0 fluorometer, size-checked on a Bioanalyzer 2100, and measured again with the KAPA Library Quantification kit. Every immunoSEQ 96-well plate was sequenced on a dedicated single-read 150-cycle Illumina NextSeq 550 flow cell. The original methods were these. Because only junctional sequences without quality scores were contained in the immunoSEQ output, filtering matching that applied to full-length reads could not be performed. Sequences were annotated with PyIR, a Python wrapper for IgBLAST v1.9, using IMGT germline references to assign V/J genes and CDR3. Reads were removed for weak V/J assignments (E-value above 1e-6), missing CDR3, stop codons, out-of-frame junctions, or ambiguous translated residues. A V3J clonotype was defined by an identical inferred V gene, J gene, and CDR3 amino acid sequence. The percentage overlap between two repertoires was calculated by dividing the number of shared unique clonotypes by the size of the smaller repertoire. Three approaches were used to assess repertoire richness: RTK rarefaction, the Chao1 estimator, and Recon v2.1 estimates of unobserved clonotypes. OLGA was used to compute generation probabilities for all TCRbeta clonotypes that the gDNA method yielded from a few donors. Imported from immuneACCESS, the table was reduced by TCRdb to in-frame sequences with V and J called. These copies leave out some clones; in studies compared against another copy, an unresolved V gene accounts for under half, and the cause of the remainder is not known. For V, J and clone size, that table is used; D and trimming come from the DNA. In all, the sample holds 2 million to 3 million clones, and under 95% of those were seen once. The ten most abundant clones make up 0.36% of the sample.

Spanning cysteine to phenylalanine, the CDR3 consists of 13 amino acids. The DNA shown is the 39-base CDR3, in frame from base 1. From a lookup of the germline V gene (reference sequence), CDR1 and CDR2 are MNHEY and SMNVEV. This record belongs to a study of shared clonotypes between healthy human individuals (TCRdb year 2020). Regarding the complete study: A couple of women and three men aged 18 to 49 years were included in the cohort. For each donor, CD4 naive and CD4 memory were each given three plates, CD8 naive was given two plates, and CD8 memory was given one plate. Leukapheresis yielded between about 0.9 and 9.5 billion PBMCs per donor. To estimate repertoire size and how much clonotypes are shared between individuals, the study performed deep sequencing of blood TCR repertoires from a few healthy adults. Libraries were prepared and TCR repertoires were sequenced by different laboratories using diverse techniques, in order to increase sequencing depth and limit assay-specific biases.

Results and caveats for the whole study, not just this receptor: Rarefaction of sorted-subset datasets indicated incomplete sequencing despite the large sequencing depth. Sharing across a few donors was observed for about 5% of naive CD4, over 3% of naive CD8, over 2% of memory CD4, and about 0.38% of memory CD8 clonotypes. Because the study included a small number of donors, the genetic and exposure-history diversity represented was limited. Sampling was restricted to blood, and TCR repertoires in tissues likely differ from the TCR repertoires found in blood. Based on pairwise subsampling, the degree of clonotype sharing among donors was expected to be affected by sequencing depth. Naive subsets generally had larger estimated clonotype richness than memory subsets. Clonotypes shared by all four sorted-subset donors showed higher generation probabilities than non-shared clonotypes.

Healthy HIV-negative adults with no recently reported acute infections or vaccinations were included as donors. Every donor was a Caucasian adult living in Nashville, Tennessee, USA. CD4+ T cells were enriched by magnetic negative selection; naive cells were then positively selected on CD45RA, and the negative fraction formed the memory subset. Blood was collected by leukapheresis, and PBMCs were isolated by Ficoll-Histopaque density gradient centrifugation and then cryopreserved in liquid nitrogen vapor phase. Analytical flow cytometry was used to check the purity and quantity of every magnetically sorted T cell population. From each sorted fraction, genomic DNA was isolated and quantified by UV absorbance on a Nanodrop 2000c.

The specimen was naive CD4+ T cells from PBMCs. The sample's cell subset or site label, in plain terms: CD45RA+ positively selected. The source of this sequence is a man aged 18 to 29 in good health. Some clones in this sample may be carry-over from other donors' samples. The rearranged segments are TRBV27 and TRBJ2-1; no D gene call is confident. Here the CDR3 is given as CASSLRFYHEQFF. The base sequence is TGTGCCAGCAGTTTAAGATTCTACCATGAGCAGTTCTTC.